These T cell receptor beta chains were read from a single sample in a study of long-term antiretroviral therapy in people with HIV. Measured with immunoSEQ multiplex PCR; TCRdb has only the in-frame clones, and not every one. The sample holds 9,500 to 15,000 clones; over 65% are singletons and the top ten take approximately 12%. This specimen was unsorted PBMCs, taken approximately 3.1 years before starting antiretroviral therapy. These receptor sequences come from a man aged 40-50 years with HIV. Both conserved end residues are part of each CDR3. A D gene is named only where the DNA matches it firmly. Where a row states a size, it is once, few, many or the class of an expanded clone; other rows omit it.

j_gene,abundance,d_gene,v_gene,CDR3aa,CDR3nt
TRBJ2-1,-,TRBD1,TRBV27,CASRDRILTYNEQFF,TGTGCCAGCCGGGACAGGATTTTGACCTACAATGAGCAGTTCTTC
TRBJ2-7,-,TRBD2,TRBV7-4,CASNLREVEQYF,TGTGCCAGCAATCTGCGGGAGGTCGAGCAGTACTTC
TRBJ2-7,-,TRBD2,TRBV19,CASSTRAGAYEQYF,TGTGCCAGTAGTACCCGTGCGGGAGCCTACGAGCAGTACTTC
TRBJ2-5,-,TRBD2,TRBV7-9,CASSDEWAGGPQETQYF,TGTGCCAGCAGCGACGAGTGGGCGGGAGGGCCCCAAGAGACCCAGTACTTC
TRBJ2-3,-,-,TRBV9,CASSASTDTQYF,TGTGCCAGCAGCGCGAGCACAGATACGCAGTATTTT
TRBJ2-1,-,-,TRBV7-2,CASSPGLYLHNEQFF,TGTGCCAGCAGCCCCGGACTTTACCTTCACAATGAGCAGTTCTTC
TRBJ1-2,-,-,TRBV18,CASSPPTAPYGYTF,TGTGCCAGCTCACCACCGACCGCTCCATATGGCTACACCTTC
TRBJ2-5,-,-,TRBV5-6,CASSLLGPILPQETQYF,TGTGCCAGCAGCTTGTTAGGGCCGATCCTCCCCCAAGAGACCCAGTACTTC
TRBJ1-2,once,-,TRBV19,CASSFRDGGYTF,TGTGCCAGTAGTTTCCGGGACGGTGGCTACACCTTC
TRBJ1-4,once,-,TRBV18,CASSGNSPGELFF,TGTGCCAGCTCCGGGAACAGCCCAGGGGAACTGTTTTTT
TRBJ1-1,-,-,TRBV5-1,CASSLAGGSNTEAFF,TGCGCCAGCAGCTTGGCGGGAGGGTCAAACACTGAAGCTTTCTTT
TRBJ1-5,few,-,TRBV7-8,CASSFRVPQPQHF,TGTGCCAGCAGCTTCCGCGTTCCTCAGCCCCAGCATTTT
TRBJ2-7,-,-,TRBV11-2,CASSLAGYEQYF,TGTGCCAGCAGCTTAGCAGGGTACGAGCAGTACTTC
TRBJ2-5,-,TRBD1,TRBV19,CASRDRGRQGTQYF,TGTGCCAGCCGGGACAGGGGGCGGCAGGGGACCCAGTACTTC
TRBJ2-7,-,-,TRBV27,CASSGRIGSSYEQYF,TGTGCCAGCAGCGGGAGAATAGGGAGCTCCTACGAGCAGTACTTC
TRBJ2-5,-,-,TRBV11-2,CASSLGWGLPTQYF,TGTGCCAGCAGCTTAGGTTGGGGGCTCCCGACCCAGTACTTC
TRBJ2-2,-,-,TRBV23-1,CASSQYDSYVTGELFF,TGCGCCAGCAGTCAGTATGACTCATACGTTACCGGGGAGCTGTTTTTT
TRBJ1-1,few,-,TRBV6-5,CASSYEAEAFF,TGTGCCAGCAGTTACGAGGCTGAAGCTTTCTTT
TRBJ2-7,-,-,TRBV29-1,CSVVAGGVGYEQYF,TGCAGCGTTGTCGCAGGGGGGGTCGGCTACGAGCAGTACTTC
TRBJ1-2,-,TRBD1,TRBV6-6,CASSIRQGHGYTF,TGTGCCAGCAGCATCAGACAGGGGCATGGCTACACCTTC
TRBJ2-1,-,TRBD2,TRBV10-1,CASSEIFGTRIEEQFF,TGCGCCAGCAGTGAGATTTTCGGGACTAGGATTGAAGAGCAGTTCTTC
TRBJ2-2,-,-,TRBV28,CASEPGGTTTGELFF,TGTGCCAGCGAACCAGGGGGGACCACCACCGGGGAGCTGTTTTTT
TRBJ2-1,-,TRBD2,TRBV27,CASSQPGLAGGHDNEQFF,TGTGCCAGCAGTCAGCCGGGACTAGCGGGAGGGCATGACAATGAGCAGTTCTTC
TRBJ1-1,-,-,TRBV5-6,CASSLGLVSRAFF,TGTGCCAGCAGCTTGGGACTTGTCTCGAGGGCTTTCTTT
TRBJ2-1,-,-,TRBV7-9,CASSLAATADNPNEQFF,TGTGCCAGCAGCTTAGCAGCGACCGCCGACAACCCCAATGAGCAGTTCTTC
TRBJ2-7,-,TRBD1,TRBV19,CASSRTGGSYEQYF,TGTGCCAGTAGTAGGACAGGCGGGTCCTACGAGCAGTACTTC
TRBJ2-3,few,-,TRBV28,CATFTDTQYF,TGTGCCACCTTCACAGATACGCAGTATTTT
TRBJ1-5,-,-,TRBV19,CASSIGPVGPQHF,TGTGCCAGTAGTATAGGCCCCGTGGGGCCCCAGCATTTT
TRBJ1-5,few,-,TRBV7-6,CASSLVMDQPQHF,TGTGCCAGCAGCTTAGTCATGGATCAGCCCCAGCATTTT
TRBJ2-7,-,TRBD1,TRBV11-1,CASSSRDRGGEQYF,TGTGCCAGCAGCTCCCGGGACAGGGGAGGGGAGCAGTACTTC
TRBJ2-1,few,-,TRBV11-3,CASSRPGYNEQFF,TGTGCCAGCAGCCGACCGGGATACAATGAGCAGTTCTTC
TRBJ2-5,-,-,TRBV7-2,CASSSRRFQETQYF,TGTGCCAGCAGCTCCAGGCGGTTCCAAGAGACCCAGTACTTC